These 3 T cell receptor beta chains share one sample of origin, sequenced in a study of blood T cell repertoires in COVID-19. Using immunoSEQ multiplex PCR, the repertoire was profiled, and TCRdb retains in-frame clones only, with some absent. The profile shows fewer than 500,000 clones, about 90% of them singletons. The sample comprised PBMCs or T cells enriched from blood (not recorded which). The origin of the receptors is a woman aged 18-35 years with acute COVID-19.

This chain joins TRBV3-1 (or the pseudogene TRBV3-2) and TRBJ2-1; D possibly corresponds to TRBD1 (6 bases). Germline loops: CDR1 LGHDT, CDR2 YNNKEL (reference sequence). V lost 0 bases, J lost 5 bases, and 14 bases lay in between. CDR3 length: 16 amino acids. The CDR3 DNA follows: TGTGCCAGCAGCCAAGATAGGGGGACGGAAGACAATGAGCAGTTCTTC. Protein product: CASSQDRGTEDNEQFF.

DNA for the CDR3: TGCGCCAGCAGCGAACGAGGGACAGCCTTCTATAATTCACCCCTCCACTTT. The encoded protein is CASSERGTAFYNSPLHF. This chain joins TRBV5-1 and TRBJ1-6; 7 bases match TRBD1. In germline, CDR1 is SGHRS, CDR2 YFSETQ. The CDR3 runs to 17 residues. After removal of 4 bases from V and 3 bases from J, the junction contained 10 bases not matched to a gene. The variable domain in full, with the rest retrieved from reference TRBV5-1 and TRBJ1-6, is KAGVTQTPRYLIKTRGQQVTLSCSPISGHRSVSWYQQTPGQGLQFLFEYFSETQRNKGNFPGRFSGRQFSNSRSEMNVSTLELGDSALYLCASSERGTAFYNSPLHFGNGTRLTVT.

The genes are TRBV4-1 and TRBJ2-5; D uncertain. From germline, CDR1 is MGHRA and CDR2 YSYEKL. This CDR3 region has 16 residues. Trimming stripped 0 bases from V and 3 bases from J, with 14 bases between. CDR3 bases: TGCGCCAGCAGCCAAGATCCCCGGCAGGCGAAAGAGACCCAGTACTTC. This translates into CASSQDPRQAKETQYF.